The clone carrying this T cell receptor beta chain was seen many times. Its antigen is undetermined. The study made its TCR cDNA through 5'RACE template switching. That step introduced a universal primer site along with UMIs. One entry per CDR3 protein results from TCRdb running MiXCR on the 5' RACE reads. The table lists about 360,000 distinct CDR3 sequences, 6.2% of them singletons. These data are taken from a study of T cells after yellow fever vaccination. About the research overall: The authors prepared low-cell-number fractions using SMART-Seq v4 Ultra Low Input. General study points: The study re-detected most primary-vaccination clones after the booster (under 97% CD4, 88% CD8). There was a small share of clonotypes that showed up in both the CD4 and CD8 compartments.

Trimming cost V 6 bases and J 3 bases, with 12 bases left between them. This CDR3 is 13 amino acids long. This specimen was PBMCs, taken 5 days after the yellow fever booster vaccination. This clonotype originated in a man aged 25 to 40 who received the YFV17D yellow fever vaccine. The rearrangement links TRBV12-3 or TRBV12-4 to TRBJ2-7; the D is unclear. As DNA, the CDR3 is TGTGCCAGCAGATACAGTGGAGTCTACGAGCAGTACTTC. This codes for CASRYSGVYEQYF.